These 21 T cell receptor beta chains originate from one sample sequenced in a study of OX40 agonist ivuxolimab in advanced cancers. The data were produced by immunoSEQ multiplex PCR, yet TCRdb's version contains in-frame clones alone and is incomplete. The data hold fewer than 50,000 clones, with roughly 86% observed a single time. This specimen consisted of CD4+ or CD8+ T cells sorted from blood, obtained in a trial of the OX40 agonist ivuxolimab. The receptors were sampled from an adult with an advanced solid tumor such as melanoma, head and neck, liver or kidney cancer.

The J gene is TRBJ1-5, the V gene TRBV6-5; D is unresolved. V lost 6 bases, J lost 1 base, and 7 bases lay in between. This CDR3 has 13 residues. Germline V CDR1 and CDR2: MNHEY, SVGAGI. The CDR3: CASRAGSNQPQHF. CDR3 bases: TGTGCCAGCAGGGCGGGGAGCAATCAGCCCCAGCATTTT.

This chain connects TRBV27 to TRBJ2-3; no clear D. The CDR3 runs 13 residues. Germline-derived CDR1 and CDR2 are MNHEY and SMNVEV (reference sequence). V was trimmed by 4 bases and J by 7 bases, leaving 12 bases between them. The chain's CDR3 is CASSSPTGNTQYF. CDR3 DNA: TGTGCCAGCAGTTCCCCCACTGGGAATACGCAGTATTTT.

The rearrangement links TRBV4-1 to TRBJ1-5, with a possible D match to TRBD1 (5 bases). The V end was cut by 1 base, the J end by 6 bases, with 13 bases between. The CDR3 sequence is 15 residues long. CDR1 is MGHRA, CDR2 YSYEKL, per germline. The CDR3 sequence: CASSQVARESQPQHF. CDR3 nucleotide sequence: TGCGCCAGCAGCCAAGTTGCCAGGGAGAGTCAGCCCCAGCATTTT.

The chain employs TRBV7-2 and TRBJ2-2; the D gene is possibly TRBD1 (6 bases). V was shortened by 5 bases and J by 7 bases, with 20 bases between the two germline ends. Germline V gene data show CDR1 as SGHTA and CDR2 as FQGNSA. The CDR3 runs 16 residues. CDR3 nucleotides: TGTGCCAGCAGCCTACTCAGGGGTCCGACAGGCGGGGAGCTGTTTTTT. Protein sequence: CASSLLRGPTGGELFF.

The chain couples TRBV19 to TRBJ2-7; D remains ambiguous. Trimming cost V 1 base and J 3 bases, with 7 bases left between them. The CDR3 is 13 residues long. Germline V gene sequence: CDR1 LNHDA, CDR2 SQIVND (reference sequence). The CDR3 reads CASSIGEGYEQYV. In nucleotides, the CDR3 is TGTGCCAGTAGTATAGGTGAAGGCTACGAGCAGTACGTC.

This chain uses TRBV6-5 with TRBJ1-1; D might be TRBD1 (5 bases). The V end was cut by 6 bases, the J end by 1 base, with 9 bases between. Germline-derived CDR1 and CDR2 are MNHEY and SVGAGI. CDR3 length: 13 amino acids. This chain's CDR3 is CASRMGRNTEAFF. The CDR3 nucleotides read TGTGCCAGCAGGATGGGACGGAACACTGAAGCTTTCTTT.

This clone qualifies as medium-sized. The chain has TRBV19 and TRBJ1-4; TRBD1 aligns across 8 bases. V lost 7 bases, J lost 5 bases, and 6 bases stayed unmatched. CDR3 size: 14 residues. The germline CDR1 and CDR2 sequences are LNHDA and SQIVND (reference sequence). The CDR3 loop reads CASTPQGGNEKLFF. CDR3 coding DNA: TGTGCCAGTACCCCACAGGGGGGAAATGAAAAACTGTTTTTT.

This sequence joins TRBV4-2 and TRBJ1-3, with D uncertain. Trimming took 0 bases from V and 5 from J, leaving 2 bases between them. Germline V gene data show CDR1 as LGHNA and CDR2 as YNFKEQ. The CDR3 has 12 residues. CDR3 coding DNA: TGTGCCAGCAGCCAAGACAGAAACACCATATATTTT. This translates into CASSQDRNTIYF.

This clone has a handful of counts. This chain links TRBV19 with TRBJ1-5; D not certain. CDR1 LNHDA and CDR2 SQIVND come from the germline V gene (reference sequence). This CDR3 region has 14 residues. V was shortened by 3 bases and J by 0 bases, with 6 bases between the two germline ends. The DNA of the CDR3 is TGTGCCAGTAGTATCGGGTATAGCAATCAGCCCCAGCATTTT. It is translated as CASSIGYSNQPQHF.

This chain connects TRBV19 to TRBJ1-5; 7 bases are a match to TRBD1. J gave up 11 bases and V 7 bases, and 5 bases lay outside the gene matches. CDR1 and CDR2 (germline): LNHDA, SQIVND (reference sequence). The CDR3 length is 11 residues. The CDR3 coding sequence is TGTGCCAGTATACAGGGGAAGGCCCAGCATTTT. Its translation: CASIQGKAQHF.

The chain joins TRBV9 to TRBJ2-3; TRBD2 might be the D (5 bases). The CDR3 runs to 16 residues. Germline V gives CDR1 SGDLS, CDR2 YYNGEE. The ends were cut back, 0 bases at V and 0 bases at J, with 11 bases in the middle. The DNA for the CDR3 is TGTGCCAGCAGCGTAGAAGCGGTTCCTAGCACAGATACGCAGTATTTT. This gives the protein CASSVEAVPSTDTQYF.

The rearrangement uses TRBV14 and TRBJ2-7, with D perhaps matching TRBD2 (5 bases). The CDR3 loop spans 14 amino acids. Trimming pared 1 base from V and 1 base from J, leaving 8 bases between. CDR1 is SGHDN and CDR2 is FVKESK in the germline V gene. The CDR3 bases are TGTGCCAGCAGCCAAGCGGGGAATTCCTACGAGCAGTACTTC. It translates to CASSQAGNSYEQYF.

The rearrangement links TRBV11-2 to TRBJ2-7; possibly TRBD1 or TRBD2 for D (5 bases each). The CDR3 is 15 residues long. The V and J ends lost 4 bases and 9 bases respectively, with 22 bases between them. The V gene's germline CDR1 is SGHAT and CDR2 FQNNGV. The CDR3 loop is CASSWSGTSKWGQYV. The CDR3 bases are TGTGCCAGCAGCTGGTCCGGGACCTCCAAATGGGGGCAGTACGTC.

The chain recombines TRBV19 with TRBJ1-5, with D possibly matching TRBD1 (5 bases). The germline CDR1 and CDR2 sequences are LNHDA and SQIVND (reference sequence). This CDR3 region has 16 residues. CDR3 loop: CATSPEKGRDRQPQHF. DNA of the CDR3: TGTGCTACATCCCCCGAAAAGGGACGGGACCGTCAGCCCCAGCATTTT.

This clone came up once. The gene calls are TRBV27 and TRBJ2-1; 9 bases map to TRBD1. Germline V gene lookup returns CDR1 MNHEY and CDR2 SMNVEV (reference sequence). J was trimmed by 9 bases and V by 3 bases; bases with no gene match: 12. This CDR3 comprises 16 residues. The CDR3 sequence is CASSFFWTGVRAEQFF. As DNA, the CDR3 is TGTGCCAGCAGTTTCTTCTGGACAGGGGTTCGCGCTGAGCAGTTCTTC.

J is TRBJ1-1 and V is TRBV6-5, with no clear D. Germline CDR1 is MNHEY and CDR2 is SVGAGI. The length of the CDR3 is 12 residues. Trimming shortened V by 10 bases and J by 4 bases, and 13 bases separated the two germline ends. The CDR3, as DNA: TGTGCCACCCTGACCGGGAGCACTGAAGCTTTCTTT. It codes for CATLTGSTEAFF.

The CDR3 protein is CASSVPGGRETQYF. CDR3 in DNA: TGTGCCAGTAGCGTTCCAGGGGGGCGGGAGACCCAGTACTTC. This chain links TRBV19 with TRBJ2-5, with a tentative D call TRBD1 (7 bases). The V and J ends lost 6 bases and 5 bases respectively, with 16 bases between them. The CDR3 has 14 amino acids. The germline CDR1 and CDR2 sequences are LNHDA and SQIVND (reference sequence).

The chain has TRBV2 and TRBJ1-3; TRBD1 agrees at 7 bases. The CDR3 runs 15 residues. The V and J ends lost 4 bases and 0 bases, in that order; junction bases with no gene match: 3. Germline assignment: CDR1 SNHLY and CDR2 FYNNEI. The CDR3 nucleotides are TGTGCCAGCAGTGGAGGACAGGACTCTGGAAACACCATATATTTT. Amino acids: CASSGGQDSGNTIYF.

The rearrangement links TRBV28 to TRBJ2-5, with 7 bases fitting TRBD1. J gave up 4 bases and V 4 bases, and 0 bases lay outside the gene matches. Per germline, CDR1 MDHEN and CDR2 SYDVKM. The length of the CDR3 is 12 residues. The CDR3 DNA follows: TGTGCCAGCAGTTACAGGGGAGAGACCCAGTACTTC. Its translation is CASSYRGETQYF.

As regards this clone: Compared with germline, one end of the junction differs, possibly owing to a read error. This sequence joins TRBV4-3 and TRBJ2-2; TRBD1 aligns across 10 bases. The CDR3 consists of 15 residues. The V gene's germline CDR1 is LGHNA and CDR2 YSLEER. CDR3 nucleotides: TGCGCCAGCAGTCAAGACAGGGGGCTGGCCGGGGAGCTGTTTTTT. Protein product: CASSQDRGLAGELFF.

This chain uses TRBV11-2 with TRBJ2-1, with 9 nucleotides matching TRBD2. Germline CDR1 and CDR2: SGHAT and FQNNGV. V shed 5 bases, J shed 6 bases, and the junction held 11 bases outside the gene matches. The CDR3 extends over 16 amino acids. The CDR3 DNA reads TGTGCCAGCAGCCCTCAGTGGGCGGGGGGGCCCAATGAGCAGTTCTTC. Its translation is CASSPQWAGGPNEQFF.